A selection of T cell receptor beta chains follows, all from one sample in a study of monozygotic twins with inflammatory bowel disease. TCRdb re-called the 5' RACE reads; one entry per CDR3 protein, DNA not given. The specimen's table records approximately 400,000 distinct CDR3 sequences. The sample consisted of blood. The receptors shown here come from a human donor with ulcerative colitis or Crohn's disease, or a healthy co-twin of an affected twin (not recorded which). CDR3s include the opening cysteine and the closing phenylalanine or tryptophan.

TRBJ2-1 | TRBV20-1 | CSALTPREQSGEQFF
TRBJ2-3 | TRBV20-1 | CSASAFRDTQYF
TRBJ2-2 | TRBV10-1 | CASSELLAGELFF
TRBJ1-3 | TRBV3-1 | CASSRTSGSGNTIYF
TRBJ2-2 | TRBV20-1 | CSANSGTQVTGELFF
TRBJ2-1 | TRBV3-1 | CASSQETVPRFF
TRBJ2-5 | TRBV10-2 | CASKVGETQYF
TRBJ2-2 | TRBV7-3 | CASSFRSGELFF
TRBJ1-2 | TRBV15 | CATSRQDRVEGYTF
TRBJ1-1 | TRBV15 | CATSGSGRESTGTEAFF
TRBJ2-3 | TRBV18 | CASSLERVTDTQYF
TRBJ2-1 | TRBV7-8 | CASSLRALAGGNEQFF
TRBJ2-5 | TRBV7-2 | CASSRQRGTEQETQYF
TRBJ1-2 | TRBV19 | CASRRDRGSYGYTF
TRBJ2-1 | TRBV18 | CASSPKGPEKYNEQFF
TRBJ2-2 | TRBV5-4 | CASTLGAAGELFF
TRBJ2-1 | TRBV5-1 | CASSLEGRDYNEQFF
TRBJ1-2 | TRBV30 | CAWSSSEVGNYGYTF
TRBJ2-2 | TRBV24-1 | CATSDGRGVELPNTGELFF
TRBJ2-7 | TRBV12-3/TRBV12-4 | CASSLQEGAYEQYF
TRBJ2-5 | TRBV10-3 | CAISEWGAKETQYF
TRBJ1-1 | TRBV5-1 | CASMRGENTEAFF
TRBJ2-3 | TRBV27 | CASTSTGGTDTQYF
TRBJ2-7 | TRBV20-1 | CSASDDPPYEQYF
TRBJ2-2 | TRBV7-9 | CASSLPGARYTGELFF
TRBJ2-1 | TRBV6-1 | CASGGPYNEQFF
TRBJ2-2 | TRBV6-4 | CASSRTGTTGELFF
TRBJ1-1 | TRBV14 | CASSRAQGMGLEYTEAFF
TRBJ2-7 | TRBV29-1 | CSVPARQGFDEQYF
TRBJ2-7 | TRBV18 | CASSRTDKAYEQYF
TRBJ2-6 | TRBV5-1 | CASSPQGVGSNVLTF
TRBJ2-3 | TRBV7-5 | CISVPEASKLAGRYPLSTDTQYF
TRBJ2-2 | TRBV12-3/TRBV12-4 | CASSPGAGATANTGELFF
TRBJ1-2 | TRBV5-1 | CASSPGTGFYGYTF
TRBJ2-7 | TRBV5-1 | CASRDPGNYEQYF
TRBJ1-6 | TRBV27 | CASSFGTGRSSPLHF
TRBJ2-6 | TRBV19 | CASSISVGSANVLTF
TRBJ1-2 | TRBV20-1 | CSALDRAGYTF
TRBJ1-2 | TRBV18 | CASSYERTLNYGYTF
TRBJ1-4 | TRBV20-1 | CSAEQGYANEKLFF
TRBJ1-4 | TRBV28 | CASSPGQGSNEKLFF